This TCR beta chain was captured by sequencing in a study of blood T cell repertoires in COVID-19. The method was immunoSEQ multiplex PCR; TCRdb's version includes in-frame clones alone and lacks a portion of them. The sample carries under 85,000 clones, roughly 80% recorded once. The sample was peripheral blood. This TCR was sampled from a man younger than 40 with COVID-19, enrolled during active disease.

CDR3 nucleotides: TGCGCCAGCAGCCTAACTGACATTTATCGGAATGAAAAACTGTTTTTT. Translated, it gives CASSLTDIYRNEKLFF. This rearrangement joins TRBV4-1 to TRBJ1-4, with unresolved D. V dropped 4 bases and J dropped 5 bases, with 17 bases sitting between them. Germline CDR1 is MGHRA and CDR2 is YSYEKL. This CDR3 comprises 16 residues.